This T cell receptor (delta chain) emerged from a study of Vδ1+ human thymocytes. Findings of the study overall: Thymic delta-chain repertoires held roughly 20% Vdelta2 sequences and few Vdelta3, despite high sort purity. In the thymus, TRG and TRD repertoires looked highly polyclonal with Gaussian CDR3 lengths.

Thymocytes were sorted as CD3+ TCRVdelta1+ TCRVdelta2- after alphabeta T cell depletion. Sequences come from RNA converted to cDNA by reverse transcription. Pooled V-gene forward primers with one constant-region reverse primer generated the CDR3 amplicons by multiplex PCR. TCRdb repeated clone calling on the multiplex PCR reads with CATT. The sample yields roughly 55,000 delta-chain clones, 15% to 20% seen once. In this sample, this clone turned up a few times. Its antigen is still unknown. V shed 6 bases, J shed 0 bases, and the junction held 13 bases outside the gene matches. The germline gives CDR1 TSWWSYY, CDR2 QGS. The CDR3 covers 17 residues.

This rearrangement joins TRDV1 to TRDJ1; 7 bases align to TRDD3. The receptor's source is a boy younger than two who had congenital heart surgery. Source material: Vdelta1+ gamma-delta thymocytes from the thymus. The subset is: FACS-sorted CD3+ TCRalphabeta- TCRVdelta1+ TCRVdelta2- thymocytes. CDR3 sequence reads: CALGGSLGVLYTDKLIF. The CDR3 region has the DNA TGTGCTCTTGGTGGGAGCCTGGGGGTTTTGTACACCGATAAACTCATCTTT.